This is a list of T cell receptor beta chains from one sample in a study of Tregs in tolerant kidney transplant recipients. Produced via immunoSEQ multiplex PCR; TCRdb's table is partial and in-frame only. This table has about 73,000 clones, around 93% appearing once. Sequenced material: Tregs from blood, taken before the transplant. Source of these receptors: a human donor who received a combined kidney and bone marrow transplant. Both conserved end residues are part of each CDR3. Fields, in order: CDR3 length, D gene, clone size, V gene, J gene, CDR3 DNA, CDR3 protein. A D gene is named only where the DNA matches it firmly. The size entry is marked missing in some rows and otherwise reads once, few, many or a size class.

13	.	.	TRBV25-1	TRBJ2-7	TGTGCCAGCAGTGGAACTAGCCCCTACGAGCAGTACTTC	CASSGTSPYEQYF
13	TRBD1	.	TRBV18	TRBJ1-1	TGTGCCAGCTCACTACAAGACAGGGGGGAGTCGTTCTTT	CASSLQDRGESFF
14	.	few	TRBV18	TRBJ1-4	TGTGCCAGCTCACCTTCAACAGGCAATGAAAAACTGTTTTTT	CASSPSTGNEKLFF
14	TRBD1	.	TRBV7-3	TRBJ2-3	TGTGCCAGCAGCCGGGGACAGGGTGGAGATACGCAGTATTTT	CASSRGQGGDTQYF
15	.	once	TRBV28	TRBJ1-2	TGTGCCAGCAGATGGGAGGACACGGCGACTGGAGGCTACACCTTC	CASRWEDTATGGYTF
13	.	.	TRBV5-1	TRBJ2-1	TGCGCCAGCAGCCGTGGACCATACAATGAGCAGTTCTTC	CASSRGPYNEQFF
14	TRBD1	.	TRBV15	TRBJ1-2	TGTGCCACCAGCAGAGGCGGACAGGGAGGTGGCTACACCTTC	CATSRGGQGGGYTF
14	TRBD1	.	TRBV5-4	TRBJ2-7	TGTGCCAGCAGCTTCCGGGACAGGCCCTACGAGCAGTACTTC	CASSFRDRPYEQYF
17	TRBD2	.	TRBV11-2	TRBJ2-2	TGTGCCAGCAGCTTATTTATCACTAGCGGGAACACCGGGGAGCTGTTTTTT	CASSLFITSGNTGELFF
12	.	.	TRBV5-1	TRBJ2-2	TGCGCCAGCAGCTTGGCGGCCGGGGAGCTGTTTTTT	CASSLAAGELFF
15	TRBD2	.	TRBV18	TRBJ2-5	TGTGCCAGCTCCCCCTTGACTAGCGGAAAAGAGACCCAGTACTTC	CASSPLTSGKETQYF
14	.	few	TRBV4-1	TRBJ2-7	TGCGCCAGCAGCATTAGCGGACCCTCCTACGAGCAGTACTTC	CASSISGPSYEQYF
13	TRBD2	.	TRBV6-5	TRBJ2-7	TGTGCCAGCACCGGGGGGATCCCCTACGAGCAGTACTTC	CASTGGIPYEQYF
12	.	.	TRBV5-1	TRBJ2-7	TGCGCCAGCAGCTCCGGGACCCACGAGCAGTACTTC	CASSSGTHEQYF
15	TRBD1	.	TRBV5-1	TRBJ2-1	TGCGCCAGCAGCTTACAACAGGGGTACTACAATGAGCAGTTCTTC	CASSLQQGYYNEQFF
14	.	.	TRBV28	TRBJ2-6	TGTGCCAGCAGTTTGTACAAGACTGCCAACGTCCTGACTTTC	CASSLYKTANVLTF
13	.	few	TRBV19	TRBJ1-5	TGTGCCAGTAGTATCCGGGATGGTCAGCCCCAGCATTTT	CASSIRDGQPQHF
13	.	few	TRBV5-6	TRBJ2-7	TGTGCCAGCAGCTTGGGGGTGTGGGGCGAGCAGTACTTC	CASSLGVWGEQYF
16	.	once	TRBV7-8	TRBJ2-3	TGTGCCAGCAGCTTAGTTAGTTCGGGGATTACAGATACGCAGTATTTT	CASSLVSSGITDTQYF
15	.	.	TRBV11-1	TRBJ2-1	TGTGCCAGCAGCTATCTACTAGCTTCCTACAATGAGCAGTTCTTC	CASSYLLASYNEQFF
17	.	.	TRBV4-1	TRBJ1-5	TGCGCCAGCAGCCAAGGGATTACGTCAGGTAGCAATCAGCCCCAGCATTTT	CASSQGITSGSNQPQHF
15	TRBD1	.	TRBV5-1	TRBJ2-5	TGCGCCAGCAGCTTGGGGGACAGGGCCCAAGAGACCCAGTACTTC	CASSLGDRAQETQYF
17	.	once	TRBV28	TRBJ1-2	TGTGCCAGCAGATGGGGCTGGACGTCCAGGGATCTATATGGCTACACCTTC	CASRWGWTSRDLYGYTF
14	.	.	TRBV7-3	TRBJ1-1	TGTGCCAGCAGTCGAGGCTGGCCGAACACTGAAGCTTTCTTT	CASSRGWPNTEAFF
15	.	.	TRBV19	TRBJ2-2	TGTGCCAGTACCCTCAAGTCACAGTACACCGGGGAGCTGTTTTTT	CASTLKSQYTGELFF
14	TRBD1	.	TRBV30	TRBJ1-2	TGTGCCTGGAGTGTACCAGGGGGCAACTATGGCTACACCTTC	CAWSVPGGNYGYTF
15	TRBD1	.	TRBV4-3	TRBJ2-7	TGCGCCAGCAGCGGGGACAGGGGGTTCTCCTACGAGCAGTACTTC	CASSGDRGFSYEQYF
16	TRBD1	.	TRBV18	TRBJ1-3	TGTGCCAGCTCACCAACAACAGGGGTAGGAGGAAACACCATATATTTT	CASSPTTGVGGNTIYF
16	TRBD2	.	TRBV7-9	TRBJ2-1	TGTGCCAGCAGAACCCCCGGACTAGCGGGACTCAATGAGCAGTTCTTC	CASRTPGLAGLNEQFF
15	.	.	TRBV10-2	TRBJ2-5	TGCGCCAGCAGTGAATGGGCCGGGGGAAAAGAGACCCAGTACTTC	CASSEWAGGKETQYF
16	TRBD1	once	TRBV9	TRBJ2-7	TGTGCCAGCAGCCCGGGACAGGGGGCCGTTTCCTACGAGCAGTACTTC	CASSPGQGAVSYEQYF
16	TRBD1	.	TRBV5-1	TRBJ2-5	TGCGCCAGCAGCCTAGGGGGCCACTTCGCCCAAGAGACCCAGTACTTC	CASSLGGHFAQETQYF
18	TRBD2	.	TRBV19	TRBJ2-1	TGTGCCAGTAGTATAGATGGGACTAGCGGGACCTACTACAATGAGCAGTTCTTC	CASSIDGTSGTYYNEQFF
15	.	.	TRBV18	TRBJ2-7	TGTGCCAGCTCTCAACAGGGAATCGGAAACTACGAGCAGTACTTC	CASSQQGIGNYEQYF
15	TRBD1	.	TRBV27	TRBJ1-2	TGTGCCAGCAGTCCCGCCGGGACAGGGACCTATGGCTACACCTTC	CASSPAGTGTYGYTF
14	.	once	TRBV6-5	TRBJ2-5	TGTGCCAGCAGTCCCCCGGGGCATCAAGAGACCCAGTACTTC	CASSPPGHQETQYF
15	TRBD1	.	TRBV19	TRBJ2-7	TGTGCCAGTAGTAATCAGGGGGCCGGATCCTACGAGCAGTACTTC	CASSNQGAGSYEQYF
13	.	.	TRBV6-1	TRBJ1-5	TGTGCCAGCAGTGAATCGGGGAATCAGCCCCAGCATTTT	CASSESGNQPQHF
16	.	.	TRBV7-2	TRBJ2-1	TGTGCCAGCAGCTTAGGGCGGCCAGGGCTCTATGATGAGCAGTTCTTC	CASSLGRPGLYDEQFF
15	TRBD2	.	TRBV7-2	TRBJ2-1	TGTGCCAGCAGCTTAGTACTAGCGGGTGCCAATGAGCAGTTCTTC	CASSLVLAGANEQFF
15	.	.	TRBV5-1	TRBJ2-5	TGCGCCAGCAGCGTCGCTCCAGGGGTTGAAGAGACCCAGTACTTC	CASSVAPGVEETQYF
11	.	.	TRBV10-3	TRBJ1-3	TGTGCCATCAGTGAGTCTTACACCATATATTTT	CAISESYTIYF
16	TRBD1	.	TRBV28	TRBJ2-5	TGTGCCAGCAGTTCACAGGGGGCGAGAGACCAAGAGACCCAGTACTTC	CASSSQGARDQETQYF
15	.	.	TRBV11-2	TRBJ2-3	TGTGCCAGCAGCTTTTTAGCCGCTAGCACAGATACGCAGTATTTT	CASSFLAASTDTQYF
13	.	.	TRBV2	TRBJ2-7	TGTGCCAGCCAACAGGATGGAAGCTACGAGCAGTACTTC	CASQQDGSYEQYF
15	TRBD1	.	TRBV11-3	TRBJ2-2	TGTGCCAGCAGCGCGGGACAGGGTAACACCGGGGAGCTGTTTTTT	CASSAGQGNTGELFF
15	.	.	TRBV5-1	TRBJ1-2	TGCGCCAGCAGCTTGGCTCGAGTGGGGGACTATGGCTACACCTTC	CASSLARVGDYGYTF
14	TRBD1	.	TRBV29-1	TRBJ2-7	TGCAGCGTAAGTAGTGGGACAGAGACGAGCGAGCAGTACTTC	CSVSSGTETSEQYF
14	TRBD1	.	TRBV7-2	TRBJ2-3	TGTGCCAGCACCTTAGGACAGGGGACAGATACGCAGTATTTT	CASTLGQGTDTQYF
13	.	.	TRBV11-1	TRBJ1-1	TGTGCCAGCAGCTTAGCCGAGAACACTGAAGCTTTCTTT	CASSLAENTEAFF
13	.	.	TRBV7-9	TRBJ1-4	TGTGCCAGCAAACGGAACAGGGATGAAAAACTGTTTTTT	CASKRNRDEKLFF